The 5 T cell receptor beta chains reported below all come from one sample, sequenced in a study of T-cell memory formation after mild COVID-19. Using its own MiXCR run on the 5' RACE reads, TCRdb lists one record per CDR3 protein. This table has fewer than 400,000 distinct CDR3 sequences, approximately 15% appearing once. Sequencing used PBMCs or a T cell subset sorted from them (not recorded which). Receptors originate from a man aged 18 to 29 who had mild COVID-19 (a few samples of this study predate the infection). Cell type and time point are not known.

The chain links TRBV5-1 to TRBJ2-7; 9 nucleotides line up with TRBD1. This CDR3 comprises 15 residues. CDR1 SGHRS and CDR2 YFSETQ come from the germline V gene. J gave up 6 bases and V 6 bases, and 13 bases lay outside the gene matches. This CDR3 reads CASKPGTGFPGEQYV. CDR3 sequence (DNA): TGCGCCAGCAAGCCAGGGACAGGGTTCCCCGGCGAGCAGTACGTC.

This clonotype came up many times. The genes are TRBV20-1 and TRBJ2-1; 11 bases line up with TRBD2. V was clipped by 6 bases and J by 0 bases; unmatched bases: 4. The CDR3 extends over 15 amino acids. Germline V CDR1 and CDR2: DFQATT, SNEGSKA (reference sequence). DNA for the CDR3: TGCAGTGCACTAGCGGGGGTAATCTCCTACAATGAGCAGTTCTTC. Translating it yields CSALAGVISYNEQFF.

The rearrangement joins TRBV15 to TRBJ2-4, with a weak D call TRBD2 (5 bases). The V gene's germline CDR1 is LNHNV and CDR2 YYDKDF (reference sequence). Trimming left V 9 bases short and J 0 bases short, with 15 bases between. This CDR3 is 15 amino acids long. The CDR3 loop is CATRESSLAKNIQYF. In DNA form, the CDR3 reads TGTGCCACACGGGAAAGCTCCCTAGCCAAAAACATTCAGTACTTC.

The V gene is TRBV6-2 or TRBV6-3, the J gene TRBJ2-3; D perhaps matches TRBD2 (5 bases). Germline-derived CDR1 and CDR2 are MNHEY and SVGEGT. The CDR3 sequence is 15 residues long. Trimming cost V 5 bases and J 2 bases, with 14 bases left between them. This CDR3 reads CASSDEGWVTDTQYF. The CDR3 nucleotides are TGTGCCAGCAGTGACGAGGGTTGGGTCACAGATACGCAGTATTTT.

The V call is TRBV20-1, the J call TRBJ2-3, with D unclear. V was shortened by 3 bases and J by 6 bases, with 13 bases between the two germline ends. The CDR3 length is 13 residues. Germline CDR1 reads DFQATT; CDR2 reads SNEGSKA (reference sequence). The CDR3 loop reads CSASQPRLDTQYF. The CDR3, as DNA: TGCAGTGCTAGTCAACCTCGGCTGGATACGCAGTATTTT.